This T cell receptor (delta chain) appears in the sequencing data of a study of Vδ1+ human thymocytes. After alphabeta T cell depletion, CD3+ Vdelta1+ Vdelta2- thymocytes were sorted. Sorted Vdelta1+ thymocytes were about 96% to 99.6% pure. Sequences come from RNA converted to cDNA by reverse transcription. Pooled V-gene forward primers with one constant-region reverse primer generated the CDR3 amplicons by multiplex PCR. TCRdb made new clone calls on the multiplex PCR reads using CATT. The sample lists around 19,000 delta-chain clones, around 7.4% occurring once. The study's findings and limits: Unexpected Vdelta2 sequences could cause misinterpretation of bulk repertoire data. Thymic delta-chain repertoires held about 20% Vdelta2 sequences and few Vdelta3, despite high sort purity. Thymic TRG and TRD repertoires appeared highly polyclonal, with Gaussian CDR3 length distributions.

Deletions cut 4 bases from V and 2 bases from J, with 23 bases between. CDR3 length: 18 amino acids. Germline values: CDR1 TSWWSYY, CDR2 QGS. Comment on this clone: Its antigen is still unknown.

The TCR comes from a child under two years old who had congenital heart surgery. The material sequenced was Vdelta1+ gamma-delta thymocytes from the thymus. Subset here: FACS-sorted CD3+ TCRalphabeta- TCRVdelta1+ TCRVdelta2- thymocytes. This chain joins TRDV1 and TRDJ1; TRDD2 might be the D (7 bases). The CDR3 DNA reads TGTGCTCTTGGGGGCCCTTTCCTACGTGTCTGGGGAACCGATAAACTCATCTTT. Amino acid sequence: CALGGPFLRVWGTDKLIF.